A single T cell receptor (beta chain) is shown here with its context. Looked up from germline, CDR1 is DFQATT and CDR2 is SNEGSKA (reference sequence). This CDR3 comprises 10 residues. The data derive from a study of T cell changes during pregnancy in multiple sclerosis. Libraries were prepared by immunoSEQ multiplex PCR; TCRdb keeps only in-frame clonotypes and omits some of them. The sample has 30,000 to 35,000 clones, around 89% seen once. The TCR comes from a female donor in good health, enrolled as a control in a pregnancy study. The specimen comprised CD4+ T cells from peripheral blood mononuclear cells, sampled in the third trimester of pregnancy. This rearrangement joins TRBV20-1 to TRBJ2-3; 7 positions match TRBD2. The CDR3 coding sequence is TGCAGGGGGAGGGGAGATACGCAGTATTTT. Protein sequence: CRGRGDTQYF.